This entry lists 8 T cell receptor beta chains sequenced from one sample in a study of blood T cell repertoires in COVID-19. Some clones are missing from TCRdb's copy, which holds only in-frame ones; the method was immunoSEQ multiplex PCR. Counted here are 45,000 to 65,000 clones, 85% to 90% occurring once; the ten biggest clones make up around a quarter. Sequencing input: peripheral blood. The receptor source for this set is a human donor in a cohort sampled during active COVID-19.

The chain employs TRBV19 and TRBJ2-3; D gene ambiguous. Trimming shortened V by 7 bases and J by 2 bases, and 10 bases separated the two germline ends. Germline lookup yields CDR1 LNHDA and CDR2 SQIVND (reference sequence). This CDR3 has 13 amino acids. CDR3 sequence (DNA): TGTGCCAGTACCGTCGCGGACACAGATACGCAGTATTTT. It codes for CASTVADTDTQYF.

This chain links TRBV6-5 with TRBJ2-3; D is unresolved. Germline lookup yields CDR1 MNHEY and CDR2 SVGAGI. The CDR3 consists of 15 residues. V lost 7 bases and J lost 0, with 14 bases in between. CDR3: CASKRLVTSTDTQYF. The CDR3 DNA reads as TGTGCCAGCAAGAGACTCGTTACTAGCACAGATACGCAGTATTTT.

The chain has TRBV6-1 and TRBJ2-3, with TRBD2 matching over 7 bases. With 0 bases clipped from V and 12 bases from J, the junction kept 9 bases outside the gene matches. Germline V lookup: CDR1 MNHNS, CDR2 SASEGT. The CDR3 covers 14 residues. The CDR3 spells CASSEALGGVNQYF. The CDR3 DNA follows: TGTGCCAGCAGTGAAGCATTGGGAGGGGTCAATCAGTATTTT.

The chain is built from TRBV6-5 and TRBJ1-5; D is unresolved. The CDR3 runs to 15 residues. Germline CDR1 is MNHEY and CDR2 is SVGAGI. The germline V and J ends were trimmed by 0 bases and 1 base, with 7 bases remaining between them. CDR3 nucleotide sequence: TGTGCCAGCAGTTACTCGCGCAGGAGCAATCAGCCCCAGCATTTT. The encoded protein is CASSYSRRSNQPQHF.

This chain links TRBV11-3 with TRBJ1-5; D unclear. CDR1 and CDR2 from the germline V gene are SGHNT and YENEEA. V dropped 5 bases and J dropped 10 bases, with 6 bases sitting between them. CDR3 size: 10 residues. The CDR3 DNA is TGTGCCAGCAGCCCCCCACCCCAGCATTTT. This encodes CASSPPPQHF.

The J gene is TRBJ1-2, the V gene TRBV6-5; D may be TRBD1 (5 bases). Germline V gives CDR1 MNHEY, CDR2 SVGAGI. Trimming pared 2 bases from V and 6 bases from J, leaving 10 bases between. The CDR3 extends over 13 amino acids. This chain's CDR3 is CASSYKAGNGYTF. The CDR3 DNA reads as TGTGCCAGCAGTTACAAGGCAGGGAATGGCTACACCTTC.

The chain has TRBV7-6 and TRBJ2-3, with 7 positions matching TRBD2. V dropped 4 bases and J dropped 5; count of bases not matched to a gene: 15. The CDR3 runs to 17 residues. Per germline, CDR1 SGHVS and CDR2 FNYEAQ. The CDR3 DNA is TGTGCCAGCAGCTCCCAGCGGGACCACCGGGTGGGAGATACGCAGTATTTT. Its protein is CASSSQRDHRVGDTQYF.

This chain links TRBV29-1 with TRBJ1-1, with D perhaps matching TRBD1 (6 bases). V was pared by 5 bases and J by 1 base, with 11 bases between. CDR1 and CDR2 (germline): SQVTM, ANQGSEA. The CDR3 length is 13 residues. CDR3 sequence (DNA): TGCAGCGTTAGCGGGACACCGAACACTGAAGCTTTCTTT. Protein product: CSVSGTPNTEAFF. Full variable domain (remainder filled in from reference TRBV29-1 and TRBJ1-1): SAVISQKPSRDICQRGTSLTIQCQVDSQVTMMFWYRQQPGQSLTLIATANQGSEATYESGFVIDKFPISRPNLTFSTLTVSNMSPEDSSIYLCSVSGTPNTEAFFGQGTRLTVV.